This T cell receptor beta chain came from a study of blood T cell repertoires in COVID-19 (TCRdb year 2020). Some background on the complete study: Collaborator samples came from the United States, Italy and Spain and covered acute and convalescent phases of COVID-19. Samples were obtained from the ongoing ImmuneRACE study (first 160 participants) and from some 1,300 subjects provided by 6 global collaborators. Where available, HLA class I and class II types were obtained from metadata supplied by the sample provider rather than from assay-based typing. The material from the prospective study consisted of cDNA or gDNA derived from T cells, B-cell-depleted T cells, or PBMCs. Deeply sampled blood TCRbeta repertoires from subjects exposed to, actively infected with, or recovered from COVID-19 were included in the dataset. The repertoires were released in a freely available public database meant as a resource for research on the immune response to SARS-CoV-2. Sample metadata almost always included a de-identified subject ID, COVID-19 status, age in years and sex.

As regards this clone: No cognate antigen has been identified for it. Base-call qualities are not available, and no considerably larger clone is one nucleotide away.

TCRbeta CDR3 regions were amplified from genomic DNA using the immunoSEQ Assay, a bias-controlled multiplex PCR. On the study's bioinformatics: The number of nucleated cells in each sample was estimated from the amplification of reference gene primers within the assay. Sequence reads were collapsed and filtered to measure the absolute abundance of every unique TCRbeta CDR3 rearrangement. For each sample, productive Simpson clonality was calculated as the square root of Simpson's diversity index over productive rearrangements. The table was pulled from immuneACCESS by TCRdb, which kept in-frame rearrangements only. Such tables lose some clones; where checked, under half of the loss comes from unresolved V genes, and the rest has no known cause. V and J calls and clone size are copied from that table; D and trimming were computed from the DNA. This sample lists a few hundred thousand clones; around 82% were detected once. The top ten constitute approximately 1.3% of the sample.

Overall results and qualifications from the work: The amount of clinical and demographic metadata varied by source and participant and was provided uncurated.

CDR1 and CDR2 were assigned from the germline V gene (reference sequence) as GTSNPN and SVGIG. Compared with germline, V lacks 3 bases and J lacks 4 bases; bases without a gene match: 2. Reading from cysteine to phenylalanine, the CDR3 counts 13 amino acids. The sequence is cut down to CDR3 DNA, 39 bases in frame from base 1. Collaborating institutions collected whole blood in K2EDTA tubes following their own protocols. For TCRbeta analysis, collaborator samples were shipped as frozen whole blood, as isolated PBMCs, or as DNA extracted from either sample type. This TCR was recovered from a woman between 50 and 59 years old with acute or convalescent COVID-19. The specimen sequenced was peripheral blood. The chain employs TRBV30 and TRBJ1-4; the central 7 bases match TRBD1. CDR3 loop: CAWRRQGNEKLFF. The nucleotide sequence reads TGTGCCTGGAGGAGACAGGGTAATGAAAAACTGTTTTTT.